This TCR beta chain is drawn from a study of blood T cell repertoires in COVID-19. In the study overall: Nucleic acid was either cDNA or gDNA, and it came from T cells, B-cell-depleted T cells, or PBMCs.

This clone appeared a few times. Germline loops: CDR1 SGHAT, CDR2 FQNNGV. Trimming took off 1 base at V and 1 base at J, with 5 bases between the two ends. CDR3 length: 14 amino acids. Measured with immunoSEQ multiplex PCR; TCRdb has only the in-frame clones, and not every one. The sample contains about 190,000 clones, over 75% of which appear only once. The sample comprised peripheral blood. The genes are TRBV11-2 and TRBJ2-1; D remains ambiguous. The source of this sequence is a woman between 50 and 59 years old with acute or convalescent COVID-19. Here the CDR3 reads CASSLALSYNEQFF. CDR3 sequence (DNA): TGTGCCAGCAGCTTAGCCTTATCCTACAATGAGCAGTTCTTC.